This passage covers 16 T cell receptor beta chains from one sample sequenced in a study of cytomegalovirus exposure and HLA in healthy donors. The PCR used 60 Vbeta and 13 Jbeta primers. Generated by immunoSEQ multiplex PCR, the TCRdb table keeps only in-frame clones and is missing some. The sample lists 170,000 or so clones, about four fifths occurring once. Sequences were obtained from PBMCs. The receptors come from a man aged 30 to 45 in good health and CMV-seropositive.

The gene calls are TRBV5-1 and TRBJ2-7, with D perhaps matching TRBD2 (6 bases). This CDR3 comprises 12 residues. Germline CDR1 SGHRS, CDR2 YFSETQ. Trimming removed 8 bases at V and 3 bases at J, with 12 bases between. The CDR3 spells CASGTDLYEQYF. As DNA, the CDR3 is TGCGCCAGTGGGACTGATCTCTACGAGCAGTACTTC.

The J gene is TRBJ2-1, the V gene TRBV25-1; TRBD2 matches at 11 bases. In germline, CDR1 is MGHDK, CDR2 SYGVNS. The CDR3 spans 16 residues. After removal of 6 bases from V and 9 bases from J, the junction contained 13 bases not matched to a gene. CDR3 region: CASRGWSSGGAGEQFF. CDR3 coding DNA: TGTGCCAGCAGGGGGTGGAGTAGCGGGGGGGCCGGTGAGCAGTTCTTC.

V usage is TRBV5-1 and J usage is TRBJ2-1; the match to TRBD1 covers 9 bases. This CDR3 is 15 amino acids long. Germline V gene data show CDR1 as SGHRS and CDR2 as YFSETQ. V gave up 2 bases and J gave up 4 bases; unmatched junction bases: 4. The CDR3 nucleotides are TGCGCCAGCAGCTTTGATGGACAGGGGTACAATGAGCAGTTCTTC. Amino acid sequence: CASSFDGQGYNEQFF.

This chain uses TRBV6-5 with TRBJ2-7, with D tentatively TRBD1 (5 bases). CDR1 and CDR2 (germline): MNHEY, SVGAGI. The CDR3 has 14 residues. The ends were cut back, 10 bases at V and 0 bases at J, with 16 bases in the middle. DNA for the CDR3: TGTGCCACCACAACAGGCTGGAGCTCCTACGAGCAGTACTTC. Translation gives CATTTGWSSYEQYF.

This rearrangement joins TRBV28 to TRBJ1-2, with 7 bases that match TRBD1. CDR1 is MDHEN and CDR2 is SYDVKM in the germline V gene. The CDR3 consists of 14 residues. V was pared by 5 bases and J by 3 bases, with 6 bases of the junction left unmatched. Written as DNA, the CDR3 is TGTGCCAGCAGTCCCAGGGGGACAGACTATGGCTACACCTTC. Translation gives CASSPRGTDYGYTF.

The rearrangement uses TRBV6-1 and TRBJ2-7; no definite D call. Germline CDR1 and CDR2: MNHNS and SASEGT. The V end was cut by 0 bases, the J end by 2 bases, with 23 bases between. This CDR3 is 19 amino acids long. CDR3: CASSEAPIMTRDLTYEQYF. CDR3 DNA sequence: TGTGCCAGCAGTGAAGCCCCGATAATGACGCGAGACTTAACCTACGAGCAGTACTTC.

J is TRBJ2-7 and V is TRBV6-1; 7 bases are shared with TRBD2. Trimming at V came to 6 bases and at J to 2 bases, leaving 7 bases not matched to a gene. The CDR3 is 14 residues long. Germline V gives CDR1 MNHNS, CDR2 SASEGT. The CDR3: CASRRDYETYEQYF. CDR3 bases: TGTGCCAGCAGGCGGGACTATGAAACCTACGAGCAGTACTTC.

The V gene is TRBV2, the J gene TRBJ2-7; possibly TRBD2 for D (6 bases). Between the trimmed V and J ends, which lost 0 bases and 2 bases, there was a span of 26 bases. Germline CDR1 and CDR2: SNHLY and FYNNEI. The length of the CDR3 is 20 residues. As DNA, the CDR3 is TGTGCCAGCAGTGAAGCGGAGGGGAGATTCGGCAACTCCTATACCTACGAGCAGTACTTC. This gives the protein CASSEAEGRFGNSYTYEQYF.

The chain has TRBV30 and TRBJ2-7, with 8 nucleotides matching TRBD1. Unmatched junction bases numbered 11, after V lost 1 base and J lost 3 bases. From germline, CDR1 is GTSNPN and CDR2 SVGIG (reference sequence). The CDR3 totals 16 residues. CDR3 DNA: TGTGCCTGGAGTGGCCCCGGGACAGGTCGAAACTACGAGCAGTACTTC. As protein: CAWSGPGTGRNYEQYF.

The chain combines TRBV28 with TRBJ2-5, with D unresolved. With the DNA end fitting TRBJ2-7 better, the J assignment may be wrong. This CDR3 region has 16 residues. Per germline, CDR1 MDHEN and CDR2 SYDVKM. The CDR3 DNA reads TGTGCCAGCAGTTTTGAGCCTCCCAACCTCTCCTACGAGCAGTACTTC. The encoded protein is CASSFEPPNLSYEQYF.

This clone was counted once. CDR3 bases: TGTGCCAGCAGTTTATCGGGGACTAGATTCAATGAGCAGTTCTTC. This encodes CASSLSGTRFNEQFF. This chain links TRBV27 with TRBJ2-1; the match to TRBD2 covers 8 bases. The CDR3 consists of 15 residues. Germline values: CDR1 MNHEY, CDR2 SMNVEV (reference sequence). J was trimmed by 6 bases and V by 0 bases; bases with no gene match: 4.

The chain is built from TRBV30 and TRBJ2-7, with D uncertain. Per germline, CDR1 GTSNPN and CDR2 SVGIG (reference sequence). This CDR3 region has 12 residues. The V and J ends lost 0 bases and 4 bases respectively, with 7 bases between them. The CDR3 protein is CAWSVPGYEQYF. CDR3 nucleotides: TGTGCCTGGAGTGTACCAGGATACGAGCAGTACTTC.

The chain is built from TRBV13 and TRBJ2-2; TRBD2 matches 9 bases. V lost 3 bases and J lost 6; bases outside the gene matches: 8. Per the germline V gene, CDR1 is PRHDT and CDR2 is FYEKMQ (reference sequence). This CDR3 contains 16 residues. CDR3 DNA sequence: TGTGCCAGCAGCTTGCGGCGGGGGGGCCACGCCGGGGAGCTGTTTTTT. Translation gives CASSLRRGGHAGELFF.

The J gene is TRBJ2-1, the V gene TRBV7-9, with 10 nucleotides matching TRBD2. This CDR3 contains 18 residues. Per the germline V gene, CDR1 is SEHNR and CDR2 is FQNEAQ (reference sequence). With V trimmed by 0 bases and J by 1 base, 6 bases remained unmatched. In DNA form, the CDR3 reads TGTGCCAGCAGCTTAGCGAACCTAGCGGGAGAGTCCTACAATGAGCAGTTCTTC. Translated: CASSLANLAGESYNEQFF.

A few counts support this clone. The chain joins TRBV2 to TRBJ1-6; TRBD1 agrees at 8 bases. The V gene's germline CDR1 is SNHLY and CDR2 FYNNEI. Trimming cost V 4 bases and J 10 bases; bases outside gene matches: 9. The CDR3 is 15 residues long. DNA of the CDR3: TGTGCCAGCAGTGTTACAGACAGGGGTTCCTCACCCCTCCACTTT. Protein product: CASSVTDRGSSPLHF. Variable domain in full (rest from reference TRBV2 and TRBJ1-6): EPEVTQTPSHQVTQMGQEVILRCVPISNHLYFYWYRQILGQKVEFLVSFYNNEISEKSEIFDDQFSVERPDGSNFTLKIRSTKLEDSAMYFCASSVTDRGSSPLHFGNGTRLTVT.

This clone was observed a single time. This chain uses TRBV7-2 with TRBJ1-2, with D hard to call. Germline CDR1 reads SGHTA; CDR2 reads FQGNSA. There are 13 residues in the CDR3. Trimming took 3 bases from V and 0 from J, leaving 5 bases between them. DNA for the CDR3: TGTGCCAGCAGCTTCACGGCTAACTATGGCTACACCTTC. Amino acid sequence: CASSFTANYGYTF.